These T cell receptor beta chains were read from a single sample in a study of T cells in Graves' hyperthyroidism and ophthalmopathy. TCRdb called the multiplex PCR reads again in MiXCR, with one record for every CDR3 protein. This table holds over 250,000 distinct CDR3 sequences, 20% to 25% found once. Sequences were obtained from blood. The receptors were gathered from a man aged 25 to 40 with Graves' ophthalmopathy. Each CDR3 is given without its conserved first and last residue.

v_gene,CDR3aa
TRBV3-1,ASTGDGPYEQY
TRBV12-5,ASGLILVDSWYRYNEQF
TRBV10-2,ASSLGLSHEQY
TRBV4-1,ASSQEKGTNTGELF
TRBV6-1,ASWLAGVEQY
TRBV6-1,ASSHDRAYGYT
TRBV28,ASRTGPPYNEQF
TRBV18,ASSPPSRTVNEQY
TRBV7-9,ASSSSTGSWAQY
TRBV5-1,ASSSEQREEETQY
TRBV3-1,ASSQGAGTSPSKYNEQF
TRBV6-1,ASSIRQAGEAF
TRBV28,ASSMEDRGFQETQY
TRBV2,ASSERMDQPQH
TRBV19,ASSGGWYNEQF
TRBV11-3,AISSRDRTYNEQF
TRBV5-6,ASSGGAGTFGYT
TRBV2,ASSEGTRNTGELF
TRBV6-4,ASSDPRDGLMTSGSETQY
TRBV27,ASSLVGLGEKLF
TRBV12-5,ASGRQGGTDTQY
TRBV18,ASSSTGSTEAF
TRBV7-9,ASTPERMGQRFEKLF
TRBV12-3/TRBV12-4,ASSLQGRSYNSPLH
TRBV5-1,ASSLGAPGGTEAF
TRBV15,ATSRVQGAYGYT
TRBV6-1,ASKGYPGANVLT
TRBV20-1,SARDRSATSGIAGELF
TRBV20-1,SARRGGTDEQY
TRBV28,ASSLSGGAKFHEQY
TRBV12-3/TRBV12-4,ASSFNRGNTEAF
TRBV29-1,SAYNRGGTQY
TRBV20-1,SAKGLAEYNEQF
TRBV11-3,ASSPAGGVNEQF
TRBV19,ASSISWGSLNEKLF
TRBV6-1,ASSADRVGRDQPQH
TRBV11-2,ASSLGQTRTEAF
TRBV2,ASNRDRGFQPQH
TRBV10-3,AISENRGSSYEQY
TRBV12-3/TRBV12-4,ASSLALAGEQF
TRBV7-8,ASSLAPNGYT
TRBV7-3,ASSPGAGKGNEQF